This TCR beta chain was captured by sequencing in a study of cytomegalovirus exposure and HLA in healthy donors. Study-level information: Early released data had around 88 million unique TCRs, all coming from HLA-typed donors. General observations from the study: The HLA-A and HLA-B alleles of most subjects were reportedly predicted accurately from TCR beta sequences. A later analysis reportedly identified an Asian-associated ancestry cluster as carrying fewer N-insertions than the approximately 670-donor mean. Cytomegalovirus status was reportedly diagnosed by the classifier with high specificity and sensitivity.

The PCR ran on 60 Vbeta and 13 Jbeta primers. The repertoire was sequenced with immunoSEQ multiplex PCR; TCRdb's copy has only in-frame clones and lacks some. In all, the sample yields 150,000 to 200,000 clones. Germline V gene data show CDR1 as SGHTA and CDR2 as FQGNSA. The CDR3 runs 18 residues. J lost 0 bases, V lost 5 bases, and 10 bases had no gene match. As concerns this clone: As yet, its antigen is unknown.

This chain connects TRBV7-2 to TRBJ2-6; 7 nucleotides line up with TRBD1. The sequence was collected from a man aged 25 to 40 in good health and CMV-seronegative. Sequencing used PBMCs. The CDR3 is CASSPGQGEISGANVLTF. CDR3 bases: TGTGCCAGCAGCCCCGGGCAGGGGGAAATCTCTGGGGCCAACGTCCTGACTTTC.